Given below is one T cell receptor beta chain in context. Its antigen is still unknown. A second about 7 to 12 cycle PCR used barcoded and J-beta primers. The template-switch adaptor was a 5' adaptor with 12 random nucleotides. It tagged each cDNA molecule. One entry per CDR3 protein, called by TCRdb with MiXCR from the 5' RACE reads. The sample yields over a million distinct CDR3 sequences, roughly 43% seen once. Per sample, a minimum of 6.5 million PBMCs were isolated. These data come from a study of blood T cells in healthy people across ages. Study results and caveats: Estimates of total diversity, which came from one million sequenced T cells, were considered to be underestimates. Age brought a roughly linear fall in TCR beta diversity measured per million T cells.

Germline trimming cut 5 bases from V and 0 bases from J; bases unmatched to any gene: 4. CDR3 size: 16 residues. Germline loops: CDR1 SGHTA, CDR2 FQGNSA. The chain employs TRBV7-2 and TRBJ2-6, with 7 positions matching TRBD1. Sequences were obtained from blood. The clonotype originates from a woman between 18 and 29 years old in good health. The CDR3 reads CASSRQGISGANVLTF. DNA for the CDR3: TGTGCCAGCAGCCGACAGGGAATCTCTGGGGCCAACGTCCTGACTTTC.